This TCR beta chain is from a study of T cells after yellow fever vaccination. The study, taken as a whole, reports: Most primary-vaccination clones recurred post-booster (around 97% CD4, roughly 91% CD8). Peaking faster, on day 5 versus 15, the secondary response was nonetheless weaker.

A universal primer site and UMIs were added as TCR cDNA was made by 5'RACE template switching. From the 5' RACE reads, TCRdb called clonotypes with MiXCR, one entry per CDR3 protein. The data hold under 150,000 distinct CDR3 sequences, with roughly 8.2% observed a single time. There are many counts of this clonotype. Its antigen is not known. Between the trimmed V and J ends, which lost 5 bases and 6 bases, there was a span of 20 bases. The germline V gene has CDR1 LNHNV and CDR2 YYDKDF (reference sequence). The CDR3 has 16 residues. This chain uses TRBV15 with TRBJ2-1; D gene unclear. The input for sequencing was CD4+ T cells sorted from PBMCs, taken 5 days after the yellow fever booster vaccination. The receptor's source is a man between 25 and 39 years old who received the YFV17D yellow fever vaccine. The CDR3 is CATSLPGPRLSNEQFF. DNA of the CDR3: TGTGCCACCAGCCTTCCCGGCCCCCGCCTCTCCAATGAGCAGTTCTTC.